Given below is one T cell receptor (beta chain) in context. These data originate in a study of blood T cells in healthy people across ages. Using a J-beta primer mix together with a sample-barcoded 5' primer, a second PCR was run for roughly 7 to 11 cycles. A single record per CDR3 protein comes from TCRdb applying MiXCR to the 5' RACE reads. The sample yields some 1.1 million distinct CDR3 sequences, around two fifths seen once. CDR3 length equals 14 residues. The trim removed 4 bases at V and 7 bases at J, leaving 6 bases unmatched. The sample comprised blood. V and J are TRBV12-3 or TRBV12-4 and TRBJ1-2; TRBD1 matches at 10 bases. The origin of this receptor is a man between 18 and 35 years old in good health. The CDR3 sequence: CASSYRQGACGYTF. CDR3 in DNA: TGTGCCAGCAGTTACCGACAGGGGGCTTGTGGCTACACCTTC.